The clone carrying this T cell receptor beta chain was detected only a few times. At the DNA level, this CDR3 is encoded by other sequences in the same sample as well. These data come from a study of Ad26.COV2.S vaccination and SARS-CoV-2 variants. Sequenced by immunoSEQ multiplex PCR; TCRdb stores in-frame clones only, minus some. The sample carries over 250,000 clones, about 89% recorded once. Losses at the gene ends were 3 bases for V and 0 bases for J; bases not matched to a gene: 1. CDR3 length equals 17 residues. Germline V CDR1 and CDR2: LGHNA, YSLEER. The treatment here: around 19 received Ad26.COV2.S at low or high dose, single or two shots; roughly five received placebo; per-sample allocation not given. Vaccine and placebo recipients were sampled on day 63 after the first injection.

The chain carries TRBV4-3 and TRBJ2-3; 15 bases align to TRBD2. Material: peripheral blood, obtained in a trial of Ad26.COV2.S vaccine versus placebo. The receptor's source is a person between 18 and 60 years old who received the Ad26.COV2.S COVID-19 vaccine or a placebo. This CDR3 is CASSQGLAGGSTDTQYF. The CDR3 DNA reads as TGCGCCAGCAGCCAGGGACTAGCGGGGGGTAGCACAGATACGCAGTATTTT.